These 27 T cell receptor beta chains were sequenced from one sample in a study of control samples from healthy donors and cancer patients. TCRdb's table, derived via immunoSEQ multiplex PCR, lists solely in-frame clones and lacks some. The sample records fewer than 30,000 clones, approximately 90% being singletons. The sequenced sample was PBMCs. All receptors come from a woman in her forties with lung cancer.

This clone showed up just once. CDR3 amino acids: CASSPHDRRVDYGYTF. As DNA, the CDR3 is TGTGCCAGCAGCCCCCATGACAGGAGGGTTGACTATGGCTACACCTTC. This rearrangement joins TRBV9 to TRBJ1-2; maybe TRBD1 (6 bases). CDR1 and CDR2 from the germline V gene are SGDLS and YYNGEE. Between the trimmed V and J ends, which lost 4 bases and 3 bases, there was a span of 19 bases. The CDR3 length is 16 residues.

The rearrangement uses TRBV30 and TRBJ1-2; TRBD1 aligns across 8 bases. CDR3 length: 14 amino acids. V lost 2 bases, J lost 8 bases, and 10 bases stayed unmatched. The germline gives CDR1 GTSNPN, CDR2 SVGIG (reference sequence). CDR3 protein: CAWSRMTGAGGYTF. The CDR3 DNA is TGTGCCTGGAGTAGGATGACAGGGGCAGGGGGCTACACCTTC.

The chain is built from TRBV27 and TRBJ1-3; D not certain. From germline, CDR1 is MNHEY and CDR2 SMNVEV (reference sequence). The length of the CDR3 is 14 residues. The V end was cut by 5 bases, the J end by 1 base, with 9 bases between. CDR3 sequence reads: CASSRSWSGNTIYF. DNA of the CDR3: TGTGCCAGCAGTAGGTCTTGGTCTGGAAACACCATATATTTT.

The rearrangement links TRBV19 to TRBJ1-4; D may be TRBD1 (5 bases). Germline V gives CDR1 LNHDA, CDR2 SQIVND (reference sequence). The CDR3 spans 14 residues. Between the trimmed V and J ends, which lost 3 bases and 6 bases, there was a span of 11 bases. Here the CDR3 reads CASSMIQGDEKLFF. The DNA for the CDR3 is TGTGCCAGTAGTATGATACAAGGGGATGAAAAACTGTTTTTT.

The chain is built from TRBV6-4 and TRBJ2-3; TRBD2 matches 10 bases. The CDR3 has 14 amino acids. Trimming took 4 bases from V and 6 from J; bases not matched to a gene: 4. In germline, CDR1 is MRHNA, CDR2 SNTAGT. CDR3 protein: CASSVSGGADTQYF. The CDR3, as DNA: TGTGCCAGCAGTGTGAGCGGGGGGGCCGATACGCAGTATTTT.

V usage is TRBV29-1 and J usage is TRBJ2-5; 9 bases map to TRBD1. The CDR3 contains 16 residues. Germline CDR1 reads SQVTM; CDR2 reads ANQGSEA. The junction had 15 bases not matched to a gene; V was cut back by 7 bases and J by 3 bases. The CDR3 reads CSAALQDRGGEETQYF. The CDR3, as DNA: TGCAGCGCCGCTCTACAGGACAGGGGAGGGGAAGAGACCCAGTACTTC.

The rearrangement joins TRBV19 to TRBJ2-7; 9 bases agree with TRBD1. Germline CDR1 reads LNHDA; CDR2 reads SQIVND (reference sequence). CDR3 size: 15 residues. Trimming took 3 bases from V and 7 from J; bases not matched to a gene: 10. CDR3 in DNA: TGTGCCAGTAGTATGAGGGGGACAGGGCTTGGGGAGCAGTACTTC. Translated, it gives CASSMRGTGLGEQYF.

This clone was observed once. The CDR3 nucleotides read TGTGCCACCAGTGATCCCCGGGGCCTCAATGAGCAGTTCTTC. Translated: CATSDPRGLNEQFF. The chain employs TRBV24-1 and TRBJ2-1, with D perhaps matching TRBD1 or TRBD2 (5 bases each). The V and J ends lost 3 bases and 6 bases respectively, with 11 bases between them. Germline CDR1 is KGHDR and CDR2 is SFDVKD. CDR3 size: 14 residues.

The chain employs TRBV6-6 and TRBJ1-5, with D possibly matching TRBD1 (5 bases). Germline CDR1 and CDR2: MNHNY and SVGAGI (reference sequence). V lost 6 bases and J lost 7, with 13 bases in between. This CDR3 contains 13 residues. The CDR3 coding sequence is TGTGCCAGCAGCCAGGGTTATGAGCAGCCCCAGCATTTT. This gives the protein CASSQGYEQPQHF.

This sequence joins TRBV11-2 and TRBJ2-1; D may match TRBD1 or TRBD2 (5 bases each). The CDR3 consists of 16 residues. Germline V CDR1 and CDR2: SGHAT, FQNNGV. Trimming cost V 5 bases and J 0 bases, with 14 bases left between them. CDR3 in DNA: TGTGCCAGCAGCACATTTTCCGGGACCTCCTACAATGAGCAGTTCTTC. The encoded protein is CASSTFSGTSYNEQFF. Supplemented by reference TRBV11-2 and TRBJ2-1, the full variable domain reads EAGVAQSPRYKIIEKRQSVAFWCNPISGHATLYWYQQILGQGPKLLIQFQNNGVVDDSQLPKDRFSAERLKGVDSTLKIQPAKLEDSAVYLCASSTFSGTSYNEQFFGPGTRLTVL.

The chain combines TRBV19 with TRBJ2-6, with TRBD1 as a possible D gene (5 bases). The CDR3 totals 17 residues. Germline V gene lookup returns CDR1 LNHDA and CDR2 SQIVND (reference sequence). The V and J ends lost 5 bases and 0 bases respectively, with 14 bases between them. The CDR3 reads CASSPDRDSSGANVLTF. CDR3 in DNA: TGTGCCAGTAGTCCAGACAGAGACTCCTCTGGGGCCAACGTCCTGACTTTC.

V gene TRBV4-3 combines with J gene TRBJ1-1, with a possible D match to TRBD1 (5 bases). In germline, CDR1 is LGHNA, CDR2 YSLEER. V was shortened by 0 bases and J by 2 bases, with 13 bases between the two germline ends. The CDR3 sequence is 16 residues long. The CDR3 here is CASSQDVTDRNTEAFF. CDR3 DNA: TGCGCCAGCAGCCAAGACGTCACAGACAGAAACACTGAAGCTTTCTTT.

This clone was counted once. The gene calls are TRBV3-1 (or the pseudogene TRBV3-2) and TRBJ2-7, with D perhaps TRBD2 (7 bases). The germline V gene has CDR1 LGHDT and CDR2 YNNKEL (reference sequence). This CDR3 region has 16 residues. The V gene lost 0 bases and the J gene lost 1 base, with 13 bases spanning the gap. CDR3 sequence: CASSQDEGGLSYEQYF. In DNA, the CDR3 is TGTGCCAGCAGCCAAGATGAGGGGGGGCTGTCCTACGAGCAGTACTTC.

V and J are TRBV7-3 and TRBJ2-1, with TRBD2 identical over 13 bases. CDR3 length: 17 residues. V was clipped by 2 bases and J by 7 bases; unmatched bases: 8. Germline V gives CDR1 SGHTA, CDR2 FQGTGA. CDR3 coding DNA: TGTGCCAGCAGCTTAGGGTTAGGACTAGCGGGGGAGAATGAGCAGTTCTTC. This translates into CASSLGLGLAGENEQFF.

The chain's CDR3 is CASSQGIRDTEAFF. The DNA of the CDR3 is TGTGCCAGCAGCCAAGGGATCAGGGACACTGAAGCTTTCTTT. The chain is built from TRBV3-1 (or the pseudogene TRBV3-2) and TRBJ1-1, with D perhaps TRBD1 (5 bases). V was clipped by 1 base and J by 3 bases, with 9 bases between them. In germline, CDR1 is LGHDT, CDR2 YNNKEL (reference sequence). This CDR3 is built from 14 residues.

The chain couples TRBV4-1 to TRBJ2-5; 7 nucleotides align to TRBD2. CDR3 length equals 14 residues. In germline, CDR1 is MGHRA, CDR2 YSYEKL. V lost 4 bases, J lost 5 bases, and 7 bases stayed unmatched. The CDR3 region has the DNA TGCGCCAGCAGCCGCACGGGACTAACGGAGACCCAGTACTTC. Residues: CASSRTGLTETQYF.

The chain joins TRBV7-4 to TRBJ2-7; the D is unclear. Trimming left V 6 bases short and J 0 bases short, with 12 bases between. CDR1 and CDR2 from the germline V gene are SGHVT and SQSDAQ. The CDR3 totals 14 residues. CDR3 in DNA: TGTGCCAGCAGACTCAGCAAACCCTCCTACGAGCAGTACTTC. This encodes CASRLSKPSYEQYF. The full variable domain, completed using reference TRBV7-4 and TRBJ2-7, is GAGVSQSPRYKVAKRGRDVALRCDSISGHVTLYWYRQTLGQGSEVLTYSQSDAQRDKSGRPSGRFSAERPERSVSTLKIQRTEQGDSAVYLCASRLSKPSYEQYFGPGTRLTVT.

This chain uses TRBV7-2 with TRBJ1-1; D unclear. Germline V CDR1 and CDR2: SGHTA, FQGNSA. The CDR3 runs 11 residues. The V and J ends lost 3 bases and 5 bases respectively, with 4 bases between them. CDR3 DNA: TGTGCCAGCAGCTTGGCAACTGAAGCTTTCTTT. This codes for CASSLATEAFF. The full variable domain, its missing parts supplied by reference TRBV7-2 and TRBJ1-1, is GAGVSQSPSNKVTEKGKDVELRCDPISGHTALYWYRQSLGQGLEFLIYFQGNSAPDKSGLPSDRFSAERTGGSVSTLTIQRTQQEDSAVYLCASSLATEAFFGQGTRLTVV.

The V call is TRBV5-1, the J call TRBJ2-5, with TRBD2 matching over 9 bases. Germline CDR1 and CDR2: SGHRS and YFSETQ. This CDR3 is 15 amino acids long. Trimming cost V 3 bases and J 5 bases; bases outside gene matches: 8. The CDR3, as DNA: TGCGCCAGCAGCTCCGGAGCGGGGGGCCAGGAGACCCAGTACTTC. This sequence encodes CASSSGAGGQETQYF.

In its sample, this clone was seen once. This chain uses TRBV27 with TRBJ1-1; D not certain. Germline CDR1 and CDR2: MNHEY and SMNVEV (reference sequence). V was cut by 5 bases and J by 10 bases, with 17 bases left in between. The CDR3 consists of 13 residues. CDR3: CASSLGLSSRAFF. The CDR3 bases are TGTGCCAGCAGTCTCGGGCTATCCTCTAGAGCTTTCTTT.

V usage is TRBV28 and J usage is TRBJ1-1, with TRBD1 matching 7 bases. This CDR3 region has 14 residues. Trimming took 6 bases from V and 1 from J; bases not matched to a gene: 5. The germline V gene encodes CDR1 MDHEN and CDR2 SYDVKM. CDR3 in amino acids: CASRPTGWNTEAFF. As DNA, the CDR3 is TGTGCCAGCAGGCCGACAGGGTGGAACACTGAAGCTTTCTTT.

This clone showed up just once. The V and J genes are TRBV19 and TRBJ2-1, with a tentative D call TRBD2 (5 bases). This CDR3 has 12 amino acids. Trimming took 3 bases from V and 7 from J, leaving 7 bases between them. In germline, CDR1 is LNHDA, CDR2 SQIVND (reference sequence). The DNA of the CDR3 is TGTGCCAGTAGTATGGGGAGTAATGAGCAGTTCTTC. Translated, it gives CASSMGSNEQFF.

The V call is TRBV2, the J call TRBJ2-7; TRBD1 matches 7 bases. The germline gives CDR1 SNHLY, CDR2 FYNNEI. Germline trimming cut 10 bases from V and 3 bases from J; bases unmatched to any gene: 12. The CDR3 extends over 14 amino acids. The CDR3 DNA sequence: TGTGCCACATCGACAGGGATCGAGATCTACGAGCAGTACTTC. The encoded protein is CATSTGIEIYEQYF.

The genes are TRBV6-5 and TRBJ1-4; D is unresolved. The germline V gene encodes CDR1 MNHEY and CDR2 SVGAGI. The length of the CDR3 is 13 residues. V dropped 0 bases and J dropped 12 bases, with 11 bases sitting between them. The CDR3: CASSYSGQAQLFF. The CDR3 bases are TGTGCCAGCAGTTACTCTGGTCAGGCCCAACTGTTTTTT.

V usage is TRBV5-4 and J usage is TRBJ1-5; no reliable D call. Germline-derived CDR1 and CDR2 are SGHNT and YYREEE (reference sequence). Trimming shortened V by 5 bases and J by 3 bases, and 9 bases separated the two germline ends. The CDR3 loop spans 13 amino acids. The CDR3 loop is CASSSDYNQPQHF. The DNA of the CDR3 is TGTGCCAGCAGTTCGGACTACAATCAGCCCCAGCATTTT.

The chain recombines TRBV19 with TRBJ1-4, with D perhaps matching TRBD1 (6 bases). Trimming left V 5 bases short and J 8 bases short, with 15 bases between. The CDR3 sequence is 14 residues long. CDR1 is LNHDA, CDR2 SQIVND, per germline (reference sequence). In DNA, the CDR3 is TGTGCCAGTAGTGGGATAGGGGGTAGCGAAAAACTGTTTTTT. Translation gives CASSGIGGSEKLFF.

The chain links TRBV19 to TRBJ1-6; D call uncertain. In germline, CDR1 is LNHDA, CDR2 SQIVND (reference sequence). The ends were cut back, 5 bases at V and 0 bases at J, with 14 bases in the middle. The CDR3 is 17 residues long. CDR3 loop: CASSPGGPSSYNSPLHF. The CDR3 nucleotides are TGTGCCAGTAGTCCGGGTGGGCCGAGCTCCTATAATTCACCCCTCCACTTT.